The 25 T cell receptor beta chains below all came from one sample that was sequenced in a study of human T cells and chemical hapten exposure. RNA extraction used unfractionated whole blood as the source of total RNA. TCRdb reanalysed the 5' RACE reads using MiXCR and keeps one entry per CDR3 protein. The sample records more than 60,000 distinct CDR3 sequences, more than 15% being singletons. The receptors were gathered from a female donor in good health.

This clonotype showed up just a few times. The chain uses TRBV9 and TRBJ2-3, with D possibly matching TRBD2 (6 bases). From germline, CDR1 is SGDLS and CDR2 YYNGEE. The length of the CDR3 is 16 residues. Trimming cost V 2 bases and J 6 bases, with 19 bases left between them. This chain's CDR3 is CASSVGLHPEDDTQYF. CDR3 bases: TGTGCCAGCAGCGTGGGACTTCACCCCGAGGACGATACGCAGTATTTT.

The chain combines TRBV20-1 with TRBJ2-1; 9 bases fit TRBD2. This CDR3 spans 13 amino acids. Germline values: CDR1 DFQATT, CDR2 SNEGSKA (reference sequence). Trimming at V came to 6 bases and at J to 5 bases, leaving 5 bases not matched to a gene. In DNA form, the CDR3 reads TGCAGTGCATCTAGCGGGGCGGACAATGAGCAGTTCTTC. Amino acid sequence: CSASSGADNEQFF.

This clonotype was seen a handful of times. This chain uses TRBV5-6 with TRBJ2-2; 7 nucleotides line up with TRBD1. The CDR3 covers 14 residues. Germline CDR1 is SGHDT and CDR2 is YYEEEE. Trimming at V came to 4 bases and at J to 4 bases, leaving 4 bases not matched to a gene. Here the CDR3 reads CASSVQGSTGELFF. The CDR3 DNA follows: TGTGCCAGCAGCGTACAGGGGAGCACCGGGGAGCTGTTTTTT.

This clonotype was detected only a few times. The J gene is TRBJ2-7, the V gene TRBV12-3 or TRBV12-4; possibly TRBD1 for D (6 bases). The ends were cut back, 6 bases at V and 2 bases at J, with 14 bases in the middle. The CDR3 is 14 amino acids. CDR3 amino acids: CASSPDRIAYEQYF. In DNA, the CDR3 is TGTGCCAGCAGCCCCGACAGGATCGCCTACGAGCAGTACTTC.

This clonotype was seen a few times. The chain recombines TRBV27 with TRBJ1-1, with D unclear. From germline, CDR1 is MNHEY and CDR2 SMNVEV (reference sequence). Trimming removed 1 base at V and 0 bases at J, with 9 bases between. CDR3 length: 15 residues. This CDR3 is CASSLYPDLNTEAFF. As DNA, the CDR3 is TGTGCCAGCAGTTTATACCCAGATCTGAACACTGAAGCTTTCTTT.

In its sample, this clonotype was seen a few times. V and J are TRBV2 and TRBJ1-1; tentatively, D is TRBD1 (6 bases). The CDR3 is 13 amino acids. Trimming removed 4 bases from V and 5 bases from J, with 11 bases in between. Germline lookup yields CDR1 SNHLY and CDR2 FYNNEI. CDR3 in amino acids: CASSGQGLTEAFF. CDR3 nucleotide sequence: TGTGCCAGCAGTGGGCAGGGGTTAACTGAAGCTTTCTTT.

This clonotype was counted between two and nine times. This rearrangement joins TRBV27 to TRBJ1-1; D uncertain. CDR3 length: 15 residues. V gave up 0 bases and J gave up 1 base, with 9 bases separating them. Germline V gene sequence: CDR1 MNHEY, CDR2 SMNVEV (reference sequence). CDR3 in amino acids: CASSLSGTANTEAFF. In DNA form, the CDR3 reads TGTGCCAGCAGTTTATCAGGCACCGCGAACACTGAAGCTTTCTTT.

With regard to this clonotype: The junction does not match germline at one end; this may be a read error. The chain employs TRBV12-3 or TRBV12-4 and TRBJ1-2; 8 bases agree with TRBD1. This CDR3 comprises 11 residues. In nucleotides, the CDR3 is TGTGCCAGCAGTTCTCCGGGACAGGCCATCTTC. This encodes CASSSPGQAIF.

This clonotype was seen a few times. The chain uses TRBV6-5 and TRBJ1-6; D is unclear. Trimming pared 10 bases from V and 0 bases from J, leaving 10 bases between. This CDR3 has 14 residues. Germline lookup yields CDR1 MNHEY and CDR2 SVGAGI. CDR3 loop: CATRADSYNSPLHF. The CDR3 coding sequence is TGTGCCACCAGAGCCGACTCCTATAATTCACCCCTCCACTTT.

In this sample, this clonotype turned up a few times. This chain uses TRBV29-1 with TRBJ1-1; possible D gene TRBD1, 5 bases. Trimming stripped 1 base from V and 5 bases from J, with 8 bases between. Germline CDR1 and CDR2: SQVTM and ANQGSEA. The CDR3 consists of 12 residues. The CDR3 DNA is TGCAGCGTTGAAGGGGACCGAACTGAAGCTTTCTTT. The encoded protein is CSVEGDRTEAFF.

The chain has TRBV20-1 and TRBJ2-5; TRBD1 matches 8 bases. The CDR3 length is 13 residues. With V trimmed by 7 bases and J by 4 bases, 8 bases remained unmatched. The germline V gene has CDR1 DFQATT and CDR2 SNEGSKA (reference sequence). The CDR3 DNA reads TGCAGTGGAGGACAGGGTACAGCAGAGACCCAGTACTTC. Its translation is CSGGQGTAETQYF.

This clonotype was found a few times. The chain carries TRBV6-1 and TRBJ1-1, with unresolved D. V gave up 6 bases and J gave up 0 bases, with 17 bases separating them. The germline CDR1 and CDR2 sequences are MNHNS and SASEGT. This CDR3 region has 16 residues. CDR3 residues: CASRVAFVEVNTEAFF. The CDR3 bases are TGTGCCAGCAGAGTCGCATTTGTCGAGGTGAACACTGAAGCTTTCTTT.

This chain links TRBV20-1 with TRBJ2-7, with 12 nucleotides matching TRBD2. Trimming cost V 6 bases and J 6 bases; bases outside gene matches: 18. Looked up from germline, CDR1 is DFQATT and CDR2 is SNEGSKA (reference sequence). The CDR3 is 17 residues long. CDR3: CSAAETSGSPGHREQYF. The CDR3 coding sequence is TGCAGTGCCGCGGAGACTAGCGGGAGCCCGGGGCATCGCGAGCAGTACTTC.

J is TRBJ2-2 and V is TRBV12-3 or TRBV12-4, with a tentative D call TRBD1 (6 bases). The CDR3 runs 14 residues. V gave up 5 bases and J gave up 6 bases, with 13 bases separating them. CDR3 in DNA: TGTGCCAGCAGTCTCGACAGGTTCCCCGGGGAGCTGTTTTTT. It yields the protein CASSLDRFPGELFF.

This clonotype was counted at least ten times. The genes are TRBV5-4 and TRBJ2-4, with D unresolved. Per germline, CDR1 SGHNT and CDR2 YYREEE (reference sequence). Between the trimmed V and J ends, which lost 0 bases and 4 bases, there was a span of 5 bases. CDR3 size: 13 residues. The CDR3 DNA reads as TGTGCCAGCAGCTTGGCACAGAAAAACATTCAGTACTTC. This gives the protein CASSLAQKNIQYF.

This sequence joins TRBV30 and TRBJ1-1; D not certain. V gave up 4 bases and J gave up 0 bases, with 12 bases separating them. The CDR3 runs to 14 residues. Germline V gives CDR1 GTSNPN, CDR2 SVGIG (reference sequence). The CDR3 coding sequence is TGTGCCTGGAACCCCCTACAGTTGAACACTGAAGCTTTCTTT. It specifies CAWNPLQLNTEAFF.

This sequence joins TRBV20-1 and TRBJ2-7; D uncertain. Germline V gene data show CDR1 as DFQATT and CDR2 as SNEGSKA (reference sequence). V was shortened by 1 base and J by 2 bases, with 12 bases between the two germline ends. CDR3 length: 14 residues. The DNA for the CDR3 is TGCAGTGCTAGAGCCCCATACGGAACCTACGAGCAGTACTTC. It translates to CSARAPYGTYEQYF.

The V call is TRBV10-2, the J call TRBJ2-7; the match to TRBD2 covers 10 bases. CDR1 WSHSY and CDR2 SAAADI come from the germline V gene. This CDR3 is 15 amino acids long. J was trimmed by 0 bases and V by 7 bases; bases with no gene match: 6. This chain's CDR3 is CASTPAGGSSYEQYF. CDR3 DNA: TGCGCCAGCACCCCAGCGGGAGGGAGCTCCTACGAGCAGTACTTC.

This sequence joins TRBV30 and TRBJ1-1, with D maybe TRBD1 (5 bases). The CDR3 loop spans 13 amino acids. Trimming left V 4 bases short and J 6 bases short, with 15 bases between. Germline values: CDR1 GTSNPN, CDR2 SVGIG (reference sequence). The CDR3 is CAWTKVGGAEAFF. In DNA, the CDR3 is TGTGCCTGGACGAAAGTGGGGGGAGCTGAAGCTTTCTTT.

V gene TRBV7-2 combines with J gene TRBJ1-2, with D perhaps TRBD1 (6 bases). With 5 bases removed from V and 6 bases from J, the gap between germline ends came to 16 bases. The CDR3 spans 14 residues. CDR1 and CDR2 (germline): SGHTA, FQGNSA. The CDR3 DNA follows: TGTGCCAGCAGCCGCATACAGGGAGGGAATGGCTACACCTTC. Encoded protein: CASSRIQGGNGYTF.

V and J are TRBV20-1 and TRBJ1-6, with TRBD1 as a possible D gene (5 bases). Per the germline V gene, CDR1 is DFQATT and CDR2 is SNEGSKA (reference sequence). The CDR3 has 17 amino acids. The V gene lost 2 bases and the J gene lost 0 bases, with 14 bases spanning the gap. The CDR3 DNA reads as TGCAGTGCTAGACGTGGACATACGCTCTCCTATAATTCACCCCTCCACTTT. It encodes CSARRGHTLSYNSPLHF.

V usage is TRBV2 and J usage is TRBJ2-7; TRBD2 might be the D (7 bases). CDR3 length: 16 amino acids. V was cut by 1 base and J by 3 bases, with 16 bases left in between. Germline loops: CDR1 SNHLY, CDR2 FYNNEI. The CDR3: CASSEGGGRPDYEQYF. CDR3 nucleotide sequence: TGTGCCAGCAGTGAAGGGGGGGGCAGGCCCGACTACGAGCAGTACTTC.

A few counts support this clonotype. V and J are TRBV20-1 and TRBJ2-7, with TRBD2 as a possible D gene (5 bases). Germline values: CDR1 DFQATT, CDR2 SNEGSKA (reference sequence). The CDR3 contains 14 residues. With 5 bases removed from V and 2 bases from J, the gap between germline ends came to 16 bases. CDR3 region: CSAPPRGGAYEQYF. The DNA of the CDR3 is TGCAGTGCTCCCCCCCGCGGAGGAGCCTACGAGCAGTACTTC.

The chain combines TRBV12-3 or TRBV12-4 with TRBJ1-1; D unresolved. The CDR3 has 14 amino acids. Trimming left V 6 bases short and J 5 bases short, with 16 bases between. This CDR3 is CASRIAGLGTEAFF. The DNA of the CDR3 is TGTGCCAGCAGGATCGCGGGGTTGGGAACTGAAGCTTTCTTT.

V is TRBV28 and J is TRBJ1-6; 8 positions match TRBD1. Germline CDR1 MDHEN, CDR2 SYDVKM. CDR3 length: 16 amino acids. V shed 7 bases and J 9 bases; nucleotides not matched to a gene: 14. CDR3 loop: CASTRQGTLWGSPLHF. The CDR3 DNA reads as TGTGCCAGCACCCGACAGGGGACACTCTGGGGTTCACCCCTCCACTTT.